This T cell receptor beta chain was captured by sequencing in a study of regulatory T cells in long-lasting Graves disease. Study findings and constraints: Comparison showed that persistent patients shared more public clonotypes (about 2,700) than new patients (about 970).

Stated time point: newly diagnosed GD, antithyroid drugs for less than 3 months. PBMC-derived RNA was used for the TCR library. The authors diagnosed Graves' disease using American Thyroid Association guidelines. A few counts support this clonotype. The antigen remains unidentified. This may be a read error, as it is one base from a much larger clone. CDR3 regions were amplified by Arm-PCR using iRepertoire HTBI primers to build TCR beta libraries. TCRdb re-called the multiplex PCR reads through MiXCR, storing one row per CDR3 protein. The sample has roughly 500,000 distinct CDR3 sequences; 13% are singletons. The germline gives CDR1 MDHEN, CDR2 SYDVKM. The CDR3 sequence is 13 residues long. Trimming pared 6 bases from V and 0 bases from J, leaving 8 bases between. The sample was also linked to a second study, of T cells in Graves' hyperthyroidism and ophthalmopathy. That source reports: The blood repertoire included most of the expanded thyroid clonotypes above 0.001. Ophthalmopathy was distinguished from stable hyperthyroidism by 13 V-J signatures.

The V gene is TRBV28, the J gene TRBJ1-1; D possibly corresponds to TRBD1 (5 bases). Sequenced here: peripheral blood mononuclear cells (PBMCs), sampled at new diagnosis, from a patient treated with antithyroid drugs. The receptor comes from a man in his thirties or forties with Graves disease. The CDR3 is CASRGELNTEAFF. CDR3 nucleotide sequence: TGTGCCAGCAGAGGGGAGTTGAACACTGAAGCTTTCTTT.